This record covers a single TCR beta chain. This clone was seen once. Its antigen has not been determined. No much larger clonotype is one base removed from it; base qualities were not supplied. This sample is drawn from a study of shared clonotypes between healthy human individuals (dated by TCRdb to 2019 to 2021). Study-level background: Three men and two women, aged 18 to 49 years, made up the cohort. For each donor, three plates each were used for CD4 naive and CD4 memory, two plates were used for CD8 naive, and one plate was used for CD8 memory. The study deeply sequenced blood TCR repertoires of several healthy adults to estimate repertoire size and the extent of clonotype sharing between individuals. Different laboratories and diverse techniques were used to prepare libraries and sequence TCR repertoires, to increase sequencing depth and limit assay-specific biases. Per donor, leukapheresis produced somewhere between about 0.9 and 10 billion PBMCs.

CD8 naive samples were CD45RO-negative cells positively selected for CCR7, giving a CD45RA+CCR7+ population that excluded TemRA cells. Donors were healthy HIV-negative adults with no recently reported acute infections or vaccinations. Every donor was a Caucasian adult residing in Nashville, Tennessee, USA. After blood collection by leukapheresis, PBMCs were isolated using Ficoll-Histopaque density gradient centrifugation and then cryopreserved in the vapor phase of liquid nitrogen. Analytical flow cytometry was used to check the purity and quantity of every magnetically sorted T cell population. Each sorted fraction had its genomic DNA isolated and then quantified by UV absorbance on a Nanodrop 2000c. Using the deep immunoSEQ assay, multiplex PCR amplified TCR CDR3 regions from genomic DNA. For each cell subset, the extracted genomic DNA was distributed evenly across all wells of several immunoSEQ 96-well plates, and each plate served as one replicate. For sorted subsets, each replicate PCR was loaded with approximately 200 ng genomic DNA, equivalent to about 33,000 T cell genomes. Purified libraries were quantified with a Qubit 3.0 fluorometer, sized on a Bioanalyzer 2100, and re-quantified with the KAPA Library Quantification kit. A separate single-read 150-cycle Illumina NextSeq 550 flow cell was used to sequence each immunoSEQ 96-well plate. As for the authors' bioinformatics: Because the immunoSEQ output included only junctional sequences and no quality scores, the filtering could not be the same as the filtering used for full-length reads. Sequences were annotated with PyIR, a Python wrapper for IgBLAST v1.9, using IMGT germline references to assign V/J genes and CDR3. Reads with weak V/J assignments (E-value above 1e-6), missing CDR3, stop codons, out-of-frame junctions, or ambiguous translated residues were removed. V3J clonotypes were defined by identical inferred V gene, J gene, and CDR3 amino acid sequence. Percentage overlap between repertoires was computed as shared unique clonotypes divided by the size of the smaller repertoire. RTK rarefaction, the Chao1 estimator, and Recon v2.1 estimates of unobserved clonotypes were used to assess repertoire richness. For all TCRbeta clonotypes obtained by the gDNA method from a handful of donors, generation probabilities were computed with OLGA. In TCRdb, the immuneACCESS table is reduced to in-frame sequences with V and J assigned. These tables do not hold every clone; where another copy was compared, an unresolved V gene accounts for under half, and the others remain unexplained. The DNA was the basis for D and trimming; V, J and clone size are from that table. The sample table holds hundreds of thousands of clones, of which about 95% were seen once. The ten largest make up 0.095% to 0.13% of the sample.

The CDR3 contains 14 residues, cysteine and phenylalanine counted. Just CDR3 DNA is preserved here, 42 bases in frame from base 1. Sequences SGHDN (CDR1) and FVKESK (CDR2) are obtained from the germline V gene. Trimming takes 1 base from V and 5 bases from J, and the germline ends sit 8 bases apart. Here is what the overall study found, with its caveats: Rarefaction of sorted-subset datasets indicated incomplete sequencing despite the large sequencing depth. The small number of donors limited the genetic and exposure-history diversity represented. Compared with non-shared clonotypes, the clonotypes found in all four sorted-subset donors had higher generation probabilities. When several donors were compared, the shared fraction of clonotypes was about 5% for naive CD4, approximately 3.5% for naive CD8, roughly 2.5% for memory CD4, and 0.4% for memory CD8. Naive subsets generally had larger estimated clonotype richness than memory subsets did. Sampling was restricted to blood, and TCR repertoires in tissue are likely to differ from TCR repertoires in blood. Based on pairwise subsampling, the degree of clonotype sharing among donors was expected to be affected by sequencing depth.

The TCR comes from a woman in her 30s in good health. The sample comprised naive CD8+ T cells sorted from blood. The cell subset or site label, read with the paper, signifies: CD45RA+CCR7+. The chain employs TRBV14 and TRBJ1-4, with no D gene named confidently. The DNA sequence is given as TGTGCCAGCAGCCAAGCCTCTAACAATGAAAAACTGTTTTTT. This encodes CASSQASNNEKLFF.